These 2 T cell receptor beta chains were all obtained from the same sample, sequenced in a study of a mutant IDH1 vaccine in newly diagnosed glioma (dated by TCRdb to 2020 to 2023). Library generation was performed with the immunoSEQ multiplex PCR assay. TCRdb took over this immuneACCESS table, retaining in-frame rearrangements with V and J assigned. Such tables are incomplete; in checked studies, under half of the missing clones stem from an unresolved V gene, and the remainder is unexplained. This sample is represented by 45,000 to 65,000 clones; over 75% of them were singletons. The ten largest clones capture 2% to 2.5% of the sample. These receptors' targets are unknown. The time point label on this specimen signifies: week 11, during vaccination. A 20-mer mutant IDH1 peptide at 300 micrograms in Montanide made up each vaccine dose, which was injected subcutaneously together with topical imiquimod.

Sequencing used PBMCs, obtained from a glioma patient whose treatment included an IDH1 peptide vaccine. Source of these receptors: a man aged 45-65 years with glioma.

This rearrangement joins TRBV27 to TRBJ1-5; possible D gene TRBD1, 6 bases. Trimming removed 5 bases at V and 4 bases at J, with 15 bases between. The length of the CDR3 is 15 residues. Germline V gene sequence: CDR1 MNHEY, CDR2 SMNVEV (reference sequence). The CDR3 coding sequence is TGTGCCAGCAGTATAGGGGGATCTGGAAATCAGCCCCAGCATTTT. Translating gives CASSIGGSGNQPQHF.

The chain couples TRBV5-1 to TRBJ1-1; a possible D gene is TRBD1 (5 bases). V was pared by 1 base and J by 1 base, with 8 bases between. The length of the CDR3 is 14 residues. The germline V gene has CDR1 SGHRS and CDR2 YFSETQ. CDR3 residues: CASSLQGANTEAFF. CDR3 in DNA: TGCGCCAGCAGCTTGCAGGGAGCGAACACTGAAGCTTTCTTT.